This paragraph covers one TCR beta chain sequence. Its antigen is unidentified. This entry is derived from a study of graft-versus-host responses after intestinal transplantation. Study in general: Tacrolimus plus steroids were given to all recipients for approximately 3 years, preceded by anti-thymocyte globulin induction.

Study results and caveats: Among recipient marrow samples, GvH clones were found; some appeared first in ileum or blood.

CDR1 and CDR2 from the germline V gene are MGHRA and YSYEKL. Between the trimmed V and J ends, which lost 3 bases and 5 bases, there was a span of 13 bases. The CDR3 is 14 amino acids. TCRdb's copy holds only in-frame clones and misses some; the assay was immunoSEQ multiplex PCR. The sample has tens of thousands of clones, approximately 93% seen once; the top ten hold over 0.7%. The chain joins TRBV4-1 to TRBJ1-1; maybe TRBD1 (6 bases). Here the sequenced sample was PBMCs, taken 66 days after intestinal transplant. This sequence originates from a human patient who received an intestinal transplant, so some T cells may come from the graft donor. This CDR3 reads CASSHEGGGTEAFF. The CDR3 DNA is TGCGCCAGCAGCCACGAGGGGGGTGGAACTGAAGCTTTCTTT.